The TCR beta chain described here comes from a study of technical replicates of blood from four donors. Repertoires were generated with immunoSEQ multiplex PCR, while TCRdb's copy carries only in-frame clones and drops some. The sample holds 75,000 to 90,000 clones, 96% seen once. Germline CDR1 reads MNHEY; CDR2 reads SVGAGI. The CDR3 has 13 amino acids. The V segment lost 7 bases and the J segment 7 bases; nucleotides outside the gene matches: 8. This TCR came from a human donor in good health. Sequencing input: T cells isolated from PBMCs. The chain uses TRBV6-5 and TRBJ1-2, with 8 bases matching TRBD1. This CDR3 is CASTGQGDSGYTF. The CDR3 DNA reads as TGTGCCAGCACAGGACAGGGTGATTCTGGCTACACCTTC.